Listed below are T cell receptor beta chains from one sample, sequenced in a study of blood T cell repertoires in COVID-19. The repertoire was sequenced with immunoSEQ multiplex PCR; TCRdb's copy has only in-frame clones and lacks some. The table has about 170,000 clones, approximately 74% seen once. The sequencing sample was made of peripheral blood. All receptors come from a woman older than 75 with acute or convalescent COVID-19. Each CDR3 is given without its conserved first and last residue.

>TRBJ2-2|TRBV5-4
ASSLDFTMNTGELF
>TRBJ2-3|TRBV4-2
ASSPRTSSRWDTQY
>TRBJ2-1|TRBV7-3
ASSAPGSHNEQF
>TRBJ2-7|TRBV6-1
ASSELGATPYEQY
>TRBJ2-1|TRBV9
ASSVGSGIYNEQF
>TRBJ1-1|TRBV7-3
ASSSTGRTEAF
>TRBJ2-3|TRBV5-1
ASSLMRDTQY
>TRBJ1-3|TRBV5-5
ASSLGGDSLDSGNTIY
>TRBJ2-1|TRBV24-1
ATSGRDLAGGYNEQF
>TRBJ2-3|TRBV28
ASSFVLAGADTQY
>TRBJ2-1|TRBV7-8
ATGLLVWEQF
>TRBJ2-7|TRBV7-8
ASSLRDYPYEQY
>TRBJ2-1|TRBV3-1/TRBV3-2
ASSQASGRANEQF
>TRBJ2-1|TRBV10-1
ARPSSGSYNEQF
>TRBJ1-3|TRBV7-9
ASRPGVSGNTIY
>TRBJ2-2|TRBV12-2
ASRHKPGLAGTGELF
>TRBJ2-7|TRBV6-2/TRBV6-3
ASSYRLAIPYYEQY
>TRBJ1-4|TRBV5-1
ASSLDRDEKLF
>TRBJ1-5|TRBV5-5
ASGPRDRGPQPQH
>TRBJ2-7|TRBV3-1/TRBV3-2
ASSPWTGRGYEQY
>TRBJ2-7|TRBV2
ASRMGQDFYEQY
>TRBJ1-1|TRBV7-2
ASSVQGSTEAF